This T cell receptor (beta chain) came from a study of shared clonotypes between healthy human individuals. Overall study context: Sampling drew on donors who were a couple of women and three men aged 18 to 49.

Study-level points and caveats: Sequencing depth was expected to influence donor clonotype sharing. Generally, naive subsets (rather than memory subsets) showed larger estimated richness.

With respect to this clone: Antigen specificity is unknown.

Germline V gene lookup returns CDR1 SGHDT and CDR2 YYEEEE. Deletions cut 0 bases from V and 0 bases from J, with 16 bases between. CDR3 length: 19 residues. Profiling relied on immunoSEQ multiplex PCR, and the TCRdb table lists in-frame clones only, not all of them. The sample holds roughly 1,800,000 clones, around 96% seen once. CD45RO-negative, CCR7-selected cells formed the naive CD8 fraction, which excluded terminally differentiated effector memory CD45RA+ cells. Recent vaccinations or acute infections were absent in the healthy HIV-negative adult donors. Sequenced: naive CD8+ T cells sorted from blood. The receptor's source is a man younger than 35 in good health. V usage is TRBV5-6 and J usage is TRBJ2-6; D gene uncertain. The CDR3 region is CASSLDGGGTYSGANVLTF. The CDR3 DNA sequence: TGTGCCAGCAGCTTGGATGGTGGTGGAACCTACTCTGGGGCCAACGTCCTGACTTTC.